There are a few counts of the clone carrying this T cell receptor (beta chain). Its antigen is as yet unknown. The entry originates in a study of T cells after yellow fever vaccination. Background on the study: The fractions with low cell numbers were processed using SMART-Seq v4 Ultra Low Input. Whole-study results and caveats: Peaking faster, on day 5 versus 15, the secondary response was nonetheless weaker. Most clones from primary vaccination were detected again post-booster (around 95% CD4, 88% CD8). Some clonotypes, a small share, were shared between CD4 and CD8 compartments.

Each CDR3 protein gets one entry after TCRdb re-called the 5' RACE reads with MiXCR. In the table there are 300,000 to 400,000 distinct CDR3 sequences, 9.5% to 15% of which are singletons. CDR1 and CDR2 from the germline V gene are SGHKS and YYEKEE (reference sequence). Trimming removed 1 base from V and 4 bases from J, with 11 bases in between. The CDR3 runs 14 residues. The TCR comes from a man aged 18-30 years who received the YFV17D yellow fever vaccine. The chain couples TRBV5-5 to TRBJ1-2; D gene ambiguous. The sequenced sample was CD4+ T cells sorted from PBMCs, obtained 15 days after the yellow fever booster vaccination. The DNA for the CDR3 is TGTGCCAGCAGCTTGCCCAAAGGGCTCTATGGCTACACCTTC. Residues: CASSLPKGLYGYTF.